The present entry profiles one T cell receptor beta chain with its context. As yet, its antigen is unknown. Under the authors' procedure: Using the CDR3 differences seen across clinicopathological groups, the authors built a distant-metastasis classifier for papillary thyroid cancer, which was meant to discriminate distant-metastatic patients. From the PCR reads, TCRdb re-called clones with MiXCR. None of the V and J calls come from the authors' own analysis; TCRdb made them. This sample carries 35,000 to 50,000 clones, under 4% of them seen once, and the ten largest clones take roughly a tenth. This CDR3 region has 13 residues. Germline V gives CDR1 SNHLY, CDR2 FYNNEI. Trimming stripped 0 bases from V and 10 bases from J, with 9 bases between. This entry is derived from a study of metastatic and nonmetastatic thyroid tumors. Study in general: Where malignant and benign thyroid patients were concerned, repertoires were compared across blood and tumor or nodule tissue.

Study-wide results and caveats: In blood and tumor, TCR beta diversity was reportedly significantly higher in malignant thyroid tumors than in benign nodules.

No treatment had been given to any patient before thyroid surgery. The source material was blood. This chain connects TRBV2 to TRBJ1-4; D is possibly TRBD1 (5 bases). This TCR came from a female donor with papillary thyroid cancer or a benign thyroid nodule (not recorded which). Some clones in this sample may be carry-over from other donors' samples. CDR3 residues: CASSEAQGGKLFF. CDR3 DNA: TGTGCCAGCAGTGAAGCGCAGGGAGGAAAACTGTTTTTT.